These T cell receptor beta chains were read from a single sample in a study of blood T cell repertoires in COVID-19. Repertoires were generated with immunoSEQ multiplex PCR, while TCRdb's copy carries only in-frame clones and drops some. The repertoire includes 470,000 or so clones, about 89% of them detected once, and approximately 4.3% sits in the top ten. Input material: peripheral blood. The origin of the receptors is a woman in her 30s with acute or convalescent COVID-19. Both conserved end residues are part of each CDR3. A D gene is named only where the DNA matches it firmly. Part of the rows lack a size; the others show once, few, many or a class for expanded clones.

size: NA
J: TRBJ2-7
D: TRBD2
length: 15
V: TRBV7-2
CDR3: CASSIGTSTTYEQYF
DNA: TGTGCCAGCTCCATCGGGACTAGTACCACCTACGAGCAGTACTTC

size: NA
J: TRBJ1-2
D: NA
length: 13
V: TRBV7-8
CDR3: CASSTWDRGSYTF
DNA: TGTGCCAGCAGCACATGGGACCGGGGGAGCTACACCTTC

size: NA
J: TRBJ2-7
D: NA
length: 14
V: TRBV7-2
CDR3: CASSLLGGSYEQYF
DNA: TGTGCCAGCAGCTTATTAGGGGGTTCCTACGAGCAGTACTTC

size: NA
J: TRBJ1-4
D: TRBD1
length: 14
V: TRBV28
CDR3: CASSGDRVGEKLFF
DNA: TGTGCCAGCAGTGGGGACAGGGTCGGCGAAAAACTGTTTTTT

size: NA
J: TRBJ2-5
D: TRBD2
length: 12
V: TRBV5-4
CDR3: CASSQTGGTQYF
DNA: TGTGCCAGCAGCCAGACGGGAGGAACCCAGTACTTC

size: NA
J: TRBJ1-2
D: NA
length: 11
V: TRBV20-1
CDR3: CSARAGYGYTF
DNA: TGCAGTGCTAGGGCGGGCTATGGCTACACCTTC

size: NA
J: TRBJ1-2
D: NA
length: 16
V: TRBV9
CDR3: CASSVGAGWVSYGYTF
DNA: TGTGCCAGCAGCGTAGGTGCAGGGTGGGTTTCTTATGGCTACACCTTC

size: NA
J: TRBJ2-5
D: TRBD2
length: 16
V: TRBV19
CDR3: CASSNRVSGTQETQYF
DNA: TGTGCCAGTAGCAACCGGGTTAGCGGGACACAAGAGACCCAGTACTTC

size: NA
J: TRBJ2-3
D: NA
length: 14
V: TRBV5-4
CDR3: CASRTRSVTDTQYF
DNA: TGTGCCAGCAGGACCCGCAGCGTGACAGATACGCAGTATTTT

size: NA
J: TRBJ1-6
D: TRBD1
length: 15
V: TRBV28
CDR3: CASSTRQGGNSPLHF
DNA: TGTGCCAGCAGTACCCGACAGGGGGGTAATTCACCCCTCCACTTT

size: NA
J: TRBJ1-2
D: NA
length: 15
V: TRBV14
CDR3: CASSQRQGRGYGYTF
DNA: TGTGCCAGCAGCCAACGTCAGGGAAGGGGCTATGGCTACACCTTC

size: NA
J: TRBJ2-1
D: TRBD2
length: 15
V: TRBV7-9
CDR3: CASSFFSGTKNEQFF
DNA: TGTGCCAGCAGCTTCTTCTCCGGGACTAAGAATGAGCAGTTCTTC

size: NA
J: TRBJ2-1
D: TRBD2
length: 14
V: TRBV10-3
CDR3: CAIRTSGGVDEQFF
DNA: TGTGCCATCAGGACTAGCGGGGGGGTAGATGAGCAGTTCTTC

size: NA
J: TRBJ2-3
D: NA
length: 16
V: TRBV19
CDR3: CASSLTLGGLTDTQYF
DNA: TGTGCCAGTAGTTTAACACTTGGGGGCCTAACAGATACGCAGTATTTT

size: NA
J: TRBJ2-3
D: TRBD2
length: 13
V: TRBV19
CDR3: CASGGLALDTQYF
DNA: TGTGCCAGTGGGGGACTAGCGTTAGATACGCAGTATTTT

size: once
J: TRBJ2-5
D: TRBD1
length: 23
V: TRBV12-5
CDR3: CASGLVLSLGTGFLGVPLETQYF
DNA: TGTGCTAGTGGTTTGGTACTTTCGTTAGGGACAGGATTTCTTGGGGTGCCTTTGGAGACCCAGTACTTC

size: NA
J: TRBJ1-2
D: NA
length: 16
V: TRBV3-1/TRBV3-2
CDR3: CASSKSLGRANYGYTF
DNA: TGTGCCAGCAGCAAAAGCTTAGGGAGGGCTAACTATGGCTACACCTTC

size: NA
J: TRBJ2-2
D: NA
length: 15
V: TRBV5-6
CDR3: CASSLWGPNTGELFF
DNA: TGTGCCAGCAGCTTGTGGGGGCCGAACACCGGGGAGCTGTTTTTT

size: NA
J: TRBJ2-6
D: NA
length: 16
V: TRBV7-9
CDR3: CASSLGAPLGANVLTF
DNA: TGTGCCAGCAGCTTGGGGGCGCCCCTTGGGGCCAACGTCCTGACTTTC

size: NA
J: TRBJ2-5
D: TRBD1
length: 16
V: TRBV19
CDR3: CASSIGRGTDQETQYF
DNA: TGTGCCAGTAGTATAGGGAGAGGGACAGACCAAGAGACCCAGTACTTC

size: NA
J: TRBJ1-6
D: NA
length: 15
V: TRBV6-4
CDR3: CASRESVIYNSPLHF
DNA: TGTGCCAGCAGGGAGTCTGTAATCTATAATTCACCCCTCCACTTT

size: NA
J: TRBJ2-7
D: NA
length: 15
V: TRBV11-1
CDR3: CASSPVEGASYEQYF
DNA: TGTGCCAGCAGCCCCGTGGAGGGCGCCTCCTACGAGCAGTACTTC

size: NA
J: TRBJ2-1
D: NA
length: 13
V: TRBV2
CDR3: CASSEGPYNEQFF
DNA: TGTGCCAGCAGTGAAGGGCCTTACAATGAGCAGTTCTTC

size: NA
J: TRBJ1-1
D: NA
length: 15
V: TRBV28
CDR3: CASSLPTGRNTEAFF
DNA: TGTGCCAGCAGTTTACCGACAGGACGGAACACTGAAGCTTTCTTT

size: NA
J: TRBJ1-6
D: TRBD1
length: 15
V: TRBV9
CDR3: CASSSATGGNSPLHF
DNA: TGTGCCAGCAGCTCGGCGACAGGGGGAAATTCACCCCTCCACTTT

size: NA
J: TRBJ2-3
D: TRBD2
length: 15
V: TRBV2
CDR3: CASSEGATSGVPQYF
DNA: TGTGCCAGCAGTGAGGGGGCCACTAGCGGGGTGCCGCAGTATTTT

size: NA
J: TRBJ2-5
D: TRBD1
length: 15
V: TRBV5-1
CDR3: CASSDSGTGGETQYF
DNA: TGCGCCAGCAGCGATTCCGGGACAGGGGGGGAGACCCAGTACTTC

size: NA
J: TRBJ1-6
D: TRBD1
length: 14
V: TRBV28
CDR3: CASSSGTGGSPLHF
DNA: TGTGCCAGCAGTTCCGGGACAGGGGGCTCACCCCTCCACTTT

size: NA
J: TRBJ2-7
D: NA
length: 13
V: TRBV10-2
CDR3: CASSELRSYEQYF
DNA: TGCGCCAGCAGTGAACTTAGATCCTACGAGCAGTACTTC

size: NA
J: TRBJ1-2
D: NA
length: 16
V: TRBV7-9
CDR3: CASSNQFSGDNYGYTF
DNA: TGTGCCAGCAGCAACCAGTTCAGCGGCGATAACTATGGCTACACCTTC

size: NA
J: TRBJ2-2
D: NA
length: 13
V: TRBV7-9
CDR3: CASSPRGTGELFF
DNA: TGTGCCAGCAGCCCGAGGGGGACCGGGGAGCTGTTTTTT

size: NA
J: TRBJ2-7
D: NA
length: 16
V: TRBV5-1
CDR3: CASSLGGTTKGYEQYF
DNA: TGCGCCAGCAGCTTGGGTGGGACAACGAAGGGCTACGAGCAGTACTTC

size: NA
J: TRBJ1-5
D: NA
length: 12
V: TRBV12-5
CDR3: CASGLGRVTQHF
DNA: TGTGCTAGTGGTTTGGGGAGGGTGACCCAGCATTTT

size: NA
J: TRBJ2-1
D: NA
length: 12
V: TRBV3-1/TRBV3-2
CDR3: CASSLRDWQQFF
DNA: TGTGCCAGCAGCCTCCGGGACTGGCAGCAGTTCTTC

size: NA
J: TRBJ1-3
D: TRBD1
length: 16
V: TRBV7-6
CDR3: CASSGRQGHSGNTIYF
DNA: TGTGCCAGCAGCGGGAGACAGGGCCACTCTGGAAACACCATATATTTT

size: NA
J: TRBJ2-7
D: NA
length: 15
V: TRBV21-1
CDR3: CASSTWDRGQGEQYF
DNA: TGTGCCAGCAGCACATGGGACAGGGGGCAAGGCGAGCAGTACTTC

size: NA
J: TRBJ1-4
D: TRBD1
length: 13
V: TRBV2
CDR3: CASHDRAEEKLFF
DNA: TGTGCCAGCCACGACAGGGCGGAAGAAAAACTGTTTTTT

size: NA
J: TRBJ1-4
D: NA
length: 12
V: TRBV30
CDR3: CAFRGPGWKLFF
DNA: TGTGCCTTCAGGGGACCGGGCTGGAAACTGTTTTTT

size: NA
J: TRBJ1-6
D: NA
length: 15
V: TRBV4-1
CDR3: CASSLHREYNSPLHF
DNA: TGCGCCAGCAGCCTCCACCGGGAATATAATTCACCCCTCCACTTT

size: few
J: TRBJ2-7
D: NA
length: 13
V: TRBV6-1
CDR3: CASSEGATYEQYF
DNA: TGTGCCAGCAGTGAGGGGGCCACCTACGAGCAGTACTTC

size: once
J: TRBJ2-7
D: TRBD2
length: 15
V: TRBV5-8
CDR3: CASSSRLAGSYEQYF
DNA: TGTGCCAGCAGCTCGCGACTAGCGGGGTCCTACGAGCAGTACTTC

size: NA
J: TRBJ1-6
D: TRBD1
length: 14
V: TRBV7-2
CDR3: CASSSGGRGPPLHF
DNA: TGTGCCAGCAGCTCAGGGGGAAGGGGGCCACCCCTCCACTTT

size: NA
J: TRBJ1-1
D: NA
length: 14
V: TRBV19
CDR3: CASSMLRMNTEAFF
DNA: TGTGCCAGTAGTATGTTGAGAATGAACACTGAAGCTTTCTTT

size: NA
J: TRBJ1-2
D: TRBD1
length: 14
V: TRBV6-1
CDR3: CASSETGTVWGYTF
DNA: TGTGCCAGCAGTGAAACCGGGACAGTGTGGGGCTACACCTTC

size: NA
J: TRBJ1-1
D: NA
length: 12
V: TRBV19
CDR3: CASSRLGREAFF
DNA: TGTGCCAGTAGTCGGTTGGGCAGGGAAGCTTTCTTT

size: NA
J: TRBJ1-2
D: NA
length: 16
V: TRBV9
CDR3: CASSVEVTGGLRGYTF
DNA: TGTGCCAGCAGCGTAGAGGTAACCGGGGGATTACGGGGCTACACCTTC

size: NA
J: TRBJ2-7
D: NA
length: 17
V: TRBV21-1
CDR3: CASSKFQRDIWAYEQYF
DNA: TGTGCCAGCAGCAAATTTCAAAGGGACATCTGGGCCTACGAGCAGTACTTC

size: NA
J: TRBJ2-1
D: NA
length: 11
V: TRBV12-3/TRBV12-4
CDR3: CASSNVNEQFF
DNA: TGTGCCAGCAGCAATGTCAATGAGCAGTTCTTC

size: NA
J: TRBJ2-1
D: NA
length: 13
V: TRBV19
CDR3: CASSMGGIDEQFF
DNA: TGTGCCAGTAGTATGGGGGGTATTGATGAGCAGTTCTTC

size: NA
J: TRBJ2-7
D: TRBD1
length: 16
V: TRBV6-5
CDR3: CASSYSGQGGTYEQYF
DNA: TGTGCCAGCAGTTACTCTGGACAGGGGGGCACCTACGAGCAGTACTTC